The 21 T cell receptor beta chains below all came from one sample that was sequenced in a study of T cell changes during pregnancy in multiple sclerosis. Only in-frame clones appear in the TCRdb table, and some are missing; sequencing was by immunoSEQ multiplex PCR. The profile shows tens of thousands of clones, under 95% of them singletons. The sequences come from CD4+ T cells from peripheral blood mononuclear cells, collected in the third trimester of pregnancy. The receptor set was obtained from a female donor with multiple sclerosis, enrolled in a pregnancy study.

The chain couples TRBV30 to TRBJ2-7; D uncertain. CDR1 GTSNPN and CDR2 SVGIG come from the germline V gene (reference sequence). With 0 bases removed from V and 6 bases from J, the gap between germline ends came to 12 bases. CDR3 length equals 13 residues. CDR3 residues: CAWSVRRVVEQYF. CDR3 bases: TGTGCCTGGAGTGTAAGACGGGTGGTCGAGCAGTACTTC.

A single count supports this clone. The chain has TRBV10-3 and TRBJ1-3, with D possibly matching TRBD1 (6 bases). The germline V and J ends were trimmed by 7 bases and 3 bases, with 13 bases remaining between them. The CDR3 has 14 amino acids. Germline-derived CDR1 and CDR2 are ENHRY and SYGVKD. CDR3 DNA: TGTGCCATCATGGCAGGGGTCAGTGGAAACACCATATATTTT. The encoded protein is CAIMAGVSGNTIYF.

This chain links TRBV12-5 with TRBJ2-6; D is uncertain. This CDR3 is 13 amino acids long. Trimming stripped 7 bases from V and 0 bases from J, with 4 bases between. CDR1 is LGHNT, CDR2 FRNRAP, per germline. The CDR3 DNA is TGTGCTAGTGCCAACTCTGGGGCCAACGTCCTGACTTTC. The encoded protein is CASANSGANVLTF.

This clone appeared once. This chain uses TRBV6-1 with TRBJ2-5; perhaps TRBD2 as D (6 bases). Between the trimmed V and J ends, which lost 1 base and 4 bases, there was a span of 13 bases. CDR3 length: 15 amino acids. The germline CDR1 and CDR2 sequences are MNHNS and SASEGT. In nucleotides, the CDR3 is TGTGCCAGCAGTGAAGGCCCGGGGGTAGGAGAGACCCAGTACTTC. This encodes CASSEGPGVGETQYF.

CDR3 coding DNA: TGTGCCAGTAAAGCCGACAGGGGGCATTCCGGGGAGCTGTTTTTT. Protein: CASKADRGHSGELFF. The chain links TRBV19 to TRBJ2-2; TRBD1 aligns across 10 bases. CDR1 and CDR2 (germline): LNHDA, SQIVND (reference sequence). The CDR3 runs 15 residues. Unmatched junction bases numbered 8, after V lost 7 bases and J lost 6 bases.

V usage is TRBV6-5 and J usage is TRBJ2-7; 10 positions agree with TRBD1. Per germline, CDR1 MNHEY and CDR2 SVGAGI. V shed 4 bases and J 3 bases; nucleotides not matched to a gene: 3. This CDR3 is built from 14 residues. The CDR3 bases are TGTGCCAGCAGTTCCCGGGACAGGGGCTACGAGCAGTACTTC. Translation gives CASSSRDRGYEQYF.

This clone was picked up a small number of times. The V call is TRBV7-9, the J call TRBJ1-2; TRBD1 aligns across 8 bases. CDR1 SEHNR and CDR2 FQNEAQ come from the germline V gene (reference sequence). The CDR3 extends over 16 amino acids. V lost 0 bases and J lost 0; bases outside the gene matches: 3. The CDR3 region is CASSLATDRANYGYTF. The CDR3 DNA reads TGTGCCAGCAGCTTAGCGACGGACAGGGCTAACTATGGCTACACCTTC.

This chain uses TRBV28 with TRBJ1-4, with 8 bases matching TRBD1. This CDR3 is built from 17 residues. Germline CDR1 is MDHEN and CDR2 is SYDVKM. With V trimmed by 5 bases and J by 1 base, 9 bases remained unmatched. Here the CDR3 DNA reads TGTGCCAGCAGTATGACAGGGGTGGTATTAACTAATGAAAAACTGTTTTTT. This gives the protein CASSMTGVVLTNEKLFF.

This clone was recorded once. CDR3 protein: CASRSPRNTEAFF. The CDR3 coding sequence is TGTGCCAGCAGGTCGCCCAGGAACACTGAAGCTTTCTTT. The chain recombines TRBV11-3 with TRBJ1-1; no clear D gene. The CDR3 has 13 residues. V was shortened by 6 bases and J by 1 base, with 9 bases between the two germline ends. Germline CDR1 is SGHNT and CDR2 is YENEEA. The full variable domain, rest sourced from reference TRBV11-3 and TRBJ1-1, is EAGVVQSPRYKIIEKKQPVAFWCNPISGHNTLYWYLQNLGQGPELLIRYENEEAVDDSQLPKDRFSAERLKGVDSTLKIQPAELGDSAVYLCASRSPRNTEAFFGQGTRLTVV.

This clone was seen a single time. V usage is TRBV7-9 and J usage is TRBJ2-1; D remains ambiguous. The CDR3 runs 12 residues. V was pared by 0 bases and J by 7 bases, with 4 bases between. Germline V gives CDR1 SEHNR, CDR2 FQNEAQ (reference sequence). The chain's CDR3 is CASSLAKNEQFF. CDR3 bases: TGTGCCAGCAGCTTAGCCAAAAATGAGCAGTTCTTC.

The gene calls are TRBV28 and TRBJ1-4; 10 bases fit TRBD1. Germline CDR1 reads MDHEN; CDR2 reads SYDVKM. The CDR3 is 15 residues long. V shed 3 bases and J 6 bases; nucleotides not matched to a gene: 4. CDR3: CASSLLGTGDEKLFF. The DNA for the CDR3 is TGTGCCAGCAGTTTGTTGGGGACAGGGGATGAAAAACTGTTTTTT.

The chain is built from TRBV7-9 and TRBJ1-2; tentative D call: TRBD1 (5 bases). The CDR3 has 14 amino acids. The germline V gene has CDR1 SEHNR and CDR2 FQNEAQ (reference sequence). The germline V and J ends were trimmed by 5 bases and 8 bases, with 18 bases remaining between them. CDR3 DNA: TGTGCCAGCAGCCCAGGGCCCTCGTCGCAAGGCTACACCTTC. Translation: CASSPGPSSQGYTF.

V is TRBV9 and J is TRBJ2-1, with 8 bases matching TRBD2. V shed 4 bases, J shed 10 bases, and the junction held 19 bases outside the gene matches. This CDR3 contains 17 residues. Per the germline V gene, CDR1 is SGDLS and CDR2 is YYNGEE. The CDR3 loop reads CASSPREGAGSSREQFF. As DNA, the CDR3 is TGTGCCAGCAGCCCTCGGGAGGGAGCGGGTTCCTCCAGGGAGCAGTTCTTC.

The rearrangement uses TRBV12-5 and TRBJ2-2; 7 bases line up with TRBD2. From germline, CDR1 is LGHNT and CDR2 FRNRAP. After removal of 6 bases from V and 0 bases from J, the junction contained 7 bases not matched to a gene. The CDR3 totals 16 residues. In DNA form, the CDR3 reads TGTGCTAGTGGCCTAGCGGCCCAAGCGAACACCGGGGAGCTGTTTTTT. It encodes CASGLAAQANTGELFF.

This clone was observed a handful of times. This chain connects TRBV18 to TRBJ2-1; 13 bases fit TRBD2. The CDR3 runs to 15 residues. Trimming at V came to 5 bases and at J to 5 bases, leaving 3 bases not matched to a gene. Germline V gives CDR1 KGHSH, CDR2 LQKENI. The CDR3 bases are TGTGCCAGCTCAACGACTAGCGGGAGGAACAATGAGCAGTTCTTC. It is translated as CASSTTSGRNNEQFF.

This chain joins TRBV4-1 and TRBJ2-3, with TRBD2 matching over 12 bases. CDR1 MGHRA and CDR2 YSYEKL come from the germline V gene. V trimming: 3 bases; J trimming: 4 bases; junction bases outside the gene matches: 8. This CDR3 has 17 amino acids. The CDR3 is CASSQTSGRGWADTQYF. In nucleotides, the CDR3 is TGCGCCAGCAGCCAGACTAGCGGGAGAGGTTGGGCAGATACGCAGTATTTT.

This clone has a handful of counts. The chain joins TRBV2 to TRBJ1-5, with D possibly matching TRBD1 (6 bases). This CDR3 region has 14 residues. V was cut by 6 bases and J by 4 bases, with 13 bases left in between. CDR1 and CDR2 from the germline V gene are SNHLY and FYNNEI. CDR3 DNA sequence: TGTGCCAGCAGCGCTGGACAGAGGAATCAGCCCCAGCATTTT. Amino acid sequence: CASSAGQRNQPQHF. The full variable domain, its missing parts supplied by reference TRBV2 and TRBJ1-5, is EPEVTQTPSHQVTQMGQEVILRCVPISNHLYFYWYRQILGQKVEFLVSFYNNEISEKSEIFDDQFSVERPDGSNFTLKIRSTKLEDSAMYFCASSAGQRNQPQHFGDGTRLSIL.

This chain uses TRBV5-4 with TRBJ2-4; 9 positions agree with TRBD1. The trim removed 4 bases at V and 7 bases at J, leaving 6 bases unmatched. This CDR3 is 14 amino acids long. From germline, CDR1 is SGHNT and CDR2 YYREEE (reference sequence). The CDR3 nucleotides read TGTGCCAGCAGCCTAACAGGGGGCATTAACATTCAGTACTTC. This sequence encodes CASSLTGGINIQYF.

The chain joins TRBV5-4 to TRBJ2-7; TRBD2 agrees at 9 bases. CDR3 length: 14 residues. Germline trimming cut 4 bases from V and 0 bases from J; bases unmatched to any gene: 2. Per the germline V gene, CDR1 is SGHNT and CDR2 is YYREEE (reference sequence). CDR3 sequence: CASSETSGSYEQYF. CDR3 DNA sequence: TGTGCCAGCAGCGAGACTAGCGGCTCCTACGAGCAGTACTTC.

In DNA, the CDR3 is TGTGCCAGCAGCAAAGTCCGTTACAATGAGCAGTTCTTC. Protein product: CASSKVRYNEQFF. The chain uses TRBV21-1 and TRBJ2-1; the D segment call TRBD2 is taken from the table without a DNA check. TRBV21-1 is noted as a pseudogene. The CDR3 loop spans 13 amino acids.

J is TRBJ2-2 and V is TRBV29-1; 11 bases are shared with TRBD2. With 7 bases clipped from V and 2 bases from J, the junction kept 6 bases outside the gene matches. The germline CDR1 and CDR2 sequences are SQVTM and ANQGSEA. There are 15 residues in the CDR3. CDR3 amino acids: CSAGGTSGNTGELFF. Here the CDR3 DNA reads TGCAGCGCCGGGGGGACTAGCGGAAACACCGGGGAGCTGTTTTTT.